Given below is one T cell receptor beta chain in context. The record originates from a study of OX40 agonist ivuxolimab in advanced cancers. The assay was immunoSEQ multiplex PCR, and TCRdb's table has in-frame clones only and misses some. Among 60,000 to 85,000 clones, roughly 85% were seen once, and the ten largest hold 6% to 8%. CDR3 length equals 15 residues. CDR1 and CDR2 (germline): SGHRS, YFSETQ. V lost 0 bases and J lost 0, with 6 bases in between. The receptor was derived from an adult with an advanced solid tumor such as melanoma, head and neck, liver or kidney cancer. The sequenced sample was CD4+ or CD8+ T cells sorted from blood, obtained in a trial of the OX40 agonist ivuxolimab. The chain couples TRBV5-1 to TRBJ2-2; D remains unclear. The CDR3 reads CASSLAEANTGELFF. In DNA, the CDR3 is TGCGCCAGCAGCTTGGCCGAGGCGAACACCGGGGAGCTGTTTTTT.